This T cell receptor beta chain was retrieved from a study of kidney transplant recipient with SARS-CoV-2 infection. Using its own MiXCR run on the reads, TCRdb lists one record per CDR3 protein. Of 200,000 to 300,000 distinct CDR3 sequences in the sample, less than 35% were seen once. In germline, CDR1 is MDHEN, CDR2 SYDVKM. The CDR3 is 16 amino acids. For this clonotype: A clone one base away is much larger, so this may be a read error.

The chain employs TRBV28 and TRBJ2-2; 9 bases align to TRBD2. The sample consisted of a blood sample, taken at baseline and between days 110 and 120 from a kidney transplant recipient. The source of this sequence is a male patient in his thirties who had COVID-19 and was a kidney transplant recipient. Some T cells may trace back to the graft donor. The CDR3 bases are TGTGCCAACAGTTTATTGGCGGGAGGGTACACCGGGGAGCTGTTTTTT. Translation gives CANSLLAGGYTGELFF.